These 12 T cell receptor beta chains share one sample of origin, sequenced in a study of prognosis after radiotherapy for stage I lung cancer. Genomic DNA yielded TCR beta CDR3, amplified by two-round multiplex PCR. Amplification in first-round PCR relied on primers specific to each TRBV and TRBJ gene. Using its own MiXCR run on the multiplex PCR reads, TCRdb lists one record per CDR3 protein. Of over 15,000 distinct CDR3 sequences listed, around half are singletons. This sample comprised PBMCs, obtained before or after stereotactic body radiation therapy (not recorded which). The receptors derive from a donor at least 50 years old with non-small cell lung cancer.

With regard to this clonotype: Its ends do not fully match the called genes, so a read error is possible. The chain uses TRBV12-3 or TRBV12-4 and TRBJ2-3; the D call may be TRBD1 or TRBD2 (6 bases each). The CDR3 is 14 amino acids. The CDR3 region is CASIPAGGTYTQYF. The CDR3 DNA is TGTGCCAGCATTCCCGCCGGGGGCACATATACGCAGTATTTT.

The rearrangement links TRBV6-2 or TRBV6-3 to TRBJ1-6, with 7 bases lining up with TRBD1. Germline-derived CDR1 and CDR2 are MNHEY and SVGEGT. Germline trimming cut 6 bases from V and 10 bases from J; bases unmatched to any gene: 12. This CDR3 spans 15 amino acids. The CDR3 loop is CASSQTPDRTSPLHF. The CDR3 DNA sequence: TGTGCCAGCAGCCAAACCCCGGACAGGACCTCACCCCTCCACTTT.

The J gene is TRBJ2-2, the V gene TRBV27; D ambiguous. The length of the CDR3 is 14 residues. Per the germline V gene, CDR1 is MNHEY and CDR2 is SMNVEV (reference sequence). Trimming removed 8 bases from V and 2 bases from J, with 12 bases in between. The CDR3 DNA follows: TGTGCCAGCTCGGCGTACGAAAACACCGGGGAGCTGTTTTTT. This sequence encodes CASSAYENTGELFF.

With regard to this clonotype: A much larger clone differs from this one at a single base, so this may be a read error. This chain links TRBV30 with TRBJ2-5; D ambiguous. CDR3 length: 12 residues. The V gene's germline CDR1 is GTSNPN and CDR2 SVGIG (reference sequence). CDR3 sequence (DNA): TGTGACTGGAGTCCAAGCCCCGGGACCCAGTACTTC. It yields the protein CDWSPSPGTQYF. Together with reference TRBV30 and TRBJ2-5, the CDR3 gives the full variable domain: SQTIHQWPATLVQPVGSPLSLECTVEGTSNPNLYWYRQAAGRGLQLLFYSVGIGQISSEVPQNLSASRPQDRQFILSSKKLLLSDSGFYLCDWSPSPGTQYFGPGTRLLVL.

The chain has TRBV5-1 and TRBJ2-2; D call uncertain. Germline V gene lookup returns CDR1 SGHRS and CDR2 YFSETQ. Between the trimmed V and J ends, which lost 0 bases and 4 bases, there was a span of 13 bases. CDR3 length equals 16 residues. The DNA of the CDR3 is TGCGCCAGCAGCTTGGGAGGTAGCTTAACCACCGGGGAGCTGTTTTTT. It is translated as CASSLGGSLTTGELFF.

This rearrangement joins TRBV10-2 to TRBJ2-7; D unclear. The CDR3 has 13 amino acids. Trimming cost V 3 bases and J 0 bases, with 6 bases left between them. In germline, CDR1 is WSHSY, CDR2 SAAADI. For the CDR3, the DNA is TGCGCCAGCAGTGAAATCCTCTCCTACGAGCAGTACTTC. It codes for CASSEILSYEQYF.

This clonotype was detected many times. The V and J genes are TRBV24-1 and TRBJ2-5; 7 bases are shared with TRBD1. Germline lookup yields CDR1 KGHDR and CDR2 SFDVKD. With 4 bases clipped from V and 3 bases from J, the junction kept 16 bases outside the gene matches. This CDR3 contains 18 residues. The CDR3 spells CATSDLPRQGVCEETQYF. DNA of the CDR3: TGTGCCACCAGTGACCTCCCTCGACAGGGAGTTTGTGAAGAGACCCAGTACTTC.

This clonotype has ten or more counts. The V call is TRBV20-1, the J call TRBJ2-5, with D possibly being TRBD1 or TRBD2 (6 bases each). This CDR3 spans 14 amino acids. Germline lookup yields CDR1 DFQATT and CDR2 SNEGSKA (reference sequence). The V end lost 1 base, the J end lost 5 bases, and 14 bases lay between the germline ends. CDR3 sequence: CSARVWGAGETQYF. CDR3 coding DNA: TGCAGTGCTAGAGTGTGGGGGGCTGGTGAGACCCAGTACTTC.

This clonotype was seen ten or more times. The chain joins TRBV24-1 to TRBJ2-6, with 7 bases matching TRBD1. Germline loops: CDR1 KGHDR, CDR2 SFDVKD. Losses at the gene ends were 1 base for V and 0 bases for J; bases not matched to a gene: 8. The CDR3 contains 19 residues. CDR3 DNA: TGTGCCACCAGTGATTTTCGTGGGACAGCAAACTCTGGGGCCAACGTCCTGACTTTC. Encoded protein: CATSDFRGTANSGANVLTF.

The table lists this clonotype with many counts. The chain recombines TRBV30 with TRBJ1-2, with unresolved D. Germline V gene sequence: CDR1 GTSNPN, CDR2 SVGIG (reference sequence). This CDR3 is built from 15 residues. The ends were cut back, 0 bases at V and 0 bases at J, with 11 bases in the middle. The CDR3 region has the DNA TGTGCCTGGAGTGTACCCCGGCCTCCTAACTATGGCTACACCTTC. Amino acid sequence: CAWSVPRPPNYGYTF.

The chain is built from TRBV9 and TRBJ2-5; 7 bases are shared with TRBD2. The V and J ends lost 3 bases and 9 bases, in that order; junction bases with no gene match: 8. The CDR3 consists of 13 residues. Looked up from germline, CDR1 is SGDLS and CDR2 is YYNGEE. This CDR3 reads CASSGGGLGAQYF. The DNA for the CDR3 is TGTGCCAGCAGCGGGGGAGGACTAGGGGCCCAGTACTTC.

This clonotype was counted at least ten times. The chain joins TRBV14 to TRBJ2-2; unclear D gene. Per germline, CDR1 SGHDN and CDR2 FVKESK. The CDR3 has 15 amino acids. The V and J ends lost 4 bases and 1 base respectively, with 10 bases between them. As DNA, the CDR3 is TGTGCCAGCAGCCCCCTTAGCTGGAACACCGGGGAGCTGTTTTTT. Translating it yields CASSPLSWNTGELFF.